This T cell receptor beta chain is from a study of TIL therapy for anti-PD-1-resistant metastatic lung cancer (dated by TCRdb to the early 2020s). Background for the entire study: Tumors were collected before any PD-1/PD-L1 blockade, after which patients were given nivolumab, and patients who progressed were given lymphodepletion, an infusion of expanded TIL and IL-2. Enrolled patients had a median age of almost 55 years (range roughly 35-85) and a median tumor PD-L1 proportion score of 6% to 6.5%. Most of the cohort had lung adenocarcinoma, a handful of tumors were EGFR-mutant and two were ALK-rearranged, and half of the patients were current or former smokers. A median non-synonymous tumor mutation burden of about 1.5 mutations per megabase was determined across the cohort by whole-exome sequencing. Clonotypes were tracked across tumor, expanded TIL product and serial blood samples by T cell receptor beta sequencing of tumor and peripheral blood. Here is what the overall study found, with its caveats: Clonotypes from the infused TIL partially replaced the baseline peripheral repertoire and then declined over months, and persistence showed no apparent association with response. The study protocol defined all tumor marker inferences as exploratory. Because the cohort was highly selected, with more treatment-naive, never-smoker and oncogene-addicted patients than is typical, generalizability is limited.

The CDR3 runs 17 amino acids, cysteine and phenylalanine included. The retained sequence is limited to the CDR3, 51 bases, with the frame set at the first base. Clipping removes 4 bases from V and 15 bases from J, with 15 as the unmatched junction base count. For CDR1 and CDR2, the germline V gene lists SGHAT and FQNNGV. TCR beta CDR3 regions were amplified from genomic DNA by bias-controlled multiplex PCR with the immunoSEQ v3 hsTCRB kit. An Illumina NextSeq 500 was used to sequence the TCR libraries, reaching around 2 million read pairs at survey level or roughly 5-6.5 million at deep level. As for how the authors treated the data: The immunoSEQ Analyzer software assigned V, D and J genes, filtered out non-productive sequences, and reported clonality. To compare repertoires between infused TIL and blood, productive Simpson clonality was used along with the Morisita overlap index of productive TRB rearrangements. For each clone in blood, the absolute clonotype count was estimated by multiplying the lymphocyte count by the CD3+ fraction and by the clone's productive frequency. Drawn from immuneACCESS, this table holds only the in-frame rearrangements with V and J called that TCRdb kept. Clones are partly lost; checked studies trace under half to an unresolved V gene and leave the rest unexplained. The V and J calls and the clone size are those of that table, but D and trimming were determined from the DNA. In all, the sample holds about 59,000 clones, and about 70% of those were seen once. The ten largest clonotypes hold about 1.8% of the sample.

Notes on this clone: Which antigen it targets is not known. Base qualities are not recorded, but no much larger clone differs from it by a single base.

The time point label for this specimen denotes: pre-treatment sample, taken before nivolumab and TIL therapy. Adults with stage 4 NSCLC were enrolled from October 2017 to January 2020 in a dual-center phase I trial. The samples were drawn from an open-label, single-arm phase I trial testing tumor-infiltrating lymphocyte therapy combined with nivolumab in advanced non-small cell lung cancer. Blood mononuclear cells were isolated from EDTA tubes by Ficoll gradient and were snap-frozen as pellets, and DNA was extracted with a Qiagen mini-prep kit. This receptor chain uses TRBV11-2 and TRBJ2-1; the central 16 bases match TRBD2. The specimen was blood, collected at baseline. This receptor was obtained from a person aged 25-85 years with non-small cell lung cancer. This receptor carries the CDR3 CASSSQLGLAGGLYRFF. The nucleotide sequence is TGTGCCAGCAGCTCCCAACTGGGACTAGCGGGGGGGCTTTACCGGTTCTTC.